This T cell receptor beta chain was sequenced in a study of T cells in Graves' hyperthyroidism and ophthalmopathy. The length of the CDR3 is 14 residues. V gave up 5 bases and J gave up 6 bases, with 14 bases separating them. Germline assignment: CDR1 LNHDA and CDR2 SQIVND (reference sequence). Broader study findings: Ophthalmopathy and stable hyperthyroidism were separated by a 13 V-J model. In blood, most of the thyroid clonotypes expanded above 0.001 were also present.

This clonotype was observed at least ten times. Its antigen is still unknown. Amplified regions were TCR beta CDR3 sequences from RNA transcripts. The HTBI primer set drove a first-round RT-PCR of the TCR CDR3. MiXCR, run by TCRdb on the multiplex PCR reads, gives a single entry per CDR3 protein. The profile shows approximately 610,000 distinct CDR3 sequences, around 15% of them singletons. The chain couples TRBV19 to TRBJ2-4; weak D call: TRBD2 (6 bases). Material: blood. The origin of this receptor is a middle-aged woman with Graves' ophthalmopathy. The CDR3 coding sequence is TGTGCCAGTAGTGGGCATGGGACTCTAAACATTCAGTACTTC. It codes for CASSGHGTLNIQYF.